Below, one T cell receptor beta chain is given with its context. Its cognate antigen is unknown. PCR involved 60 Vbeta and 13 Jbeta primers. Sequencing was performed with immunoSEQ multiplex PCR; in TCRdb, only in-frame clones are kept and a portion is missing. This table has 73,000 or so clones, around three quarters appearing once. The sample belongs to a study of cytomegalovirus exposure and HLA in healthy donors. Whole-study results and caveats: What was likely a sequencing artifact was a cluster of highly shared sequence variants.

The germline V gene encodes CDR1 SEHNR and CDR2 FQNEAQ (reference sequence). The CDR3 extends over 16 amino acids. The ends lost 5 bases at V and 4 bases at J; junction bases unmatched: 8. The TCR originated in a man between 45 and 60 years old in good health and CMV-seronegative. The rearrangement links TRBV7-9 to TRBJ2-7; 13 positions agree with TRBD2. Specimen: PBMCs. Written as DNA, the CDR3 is TGTGCCAGCAGCCCCTGGACTAGCGGGAGAAGTTACGAGCAGTACTTC. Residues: CASSPWTSGRSYEQYF. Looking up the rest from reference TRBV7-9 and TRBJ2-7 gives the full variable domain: DTGVSQNPRHKITKRGQNVTFRCDPISEHNRLYWYRQTLGQGPEFLTYFQNEAQLEKSRLLSDRFSAERPKGSFSTLEIQRTEQGDSAMYLCASSPWTSGRSYEQYFGPGTRLTVT.